The rows below give T cell receptor beta chains drawn from one sample of a study of T cells in Graves' hyperthyroidism and ophthalmopathy. TCRdb passed the multiplex PCR reads through MiXCR, listing each CDR3 protein once. The sample consists of roughly 330,000 distinct CDR3 sequences, approximately 16% of them appearing once. The sequencing sample was made of blood. The receptors shown here come from a man aged 30 to 45 with Graves' hyperthyroidism. The conserved cysteine and the conserved F or W are not part of the CDR3 here.

v_gene,j_gene,len,CDR3aa
TRBV11-2,TRBJ1-6,13,ASSLGSSYNSPLH
TRBV29-1,TRBJ2-5,11,SVVVTGQETQY
TRBV28,TRBJ1-5,13,ASSRQGFSNQPQH
TRBV11-3,TRBJ1-6,11,ASSYRGEIPLH
TRBV19,TRBJ2-3,13,ASSRSAGYTDTQY
TRBV28,TRBJ1-5,15,ASTVTPGARGRQPQH
TRBV11-3,TRBJ2-7,14,ASSARGSGKPYEQY
TRBV12-3/TRBV12-4,TRBJ1-4,12,ASSLNFVWEKLF
TRBV29-1,TRBJ2-3,12,SVETGPRTDTQY
TRBV5-1,TRBJ2-2,14,ASSFSRGRDTGELF
TRBV15,TRBJ2-5,10,ASNGEMETQY
TRBV5-5,TRBJ1-3,13,ASILDLGTGNTIY
TRBV12-3/TRBV12-4,TRBJ2-3,14,ASGNGTRGPPDTQY
TRBV11-3,TRBJ1-2,12,ASSLGLKDYGYT
TRBV2,TRBJ2-2,14,ASSEGTNVGAGELF
TRBV7-2,TRBJ1-1,13,ASSLVGPGNTEAF
TRBV5-4,TRBJ1-2,13,ASSWSGDRLYGYT
TRBV6-2/TRBV6-3,TRBJ2-4,13,ASSYKRDGKNIQY
TRBV20-1,TRBJ1-1,12,SARRGGMNTEAF
TRBV18,TRBJ1-6,12,ASSPWDRGSPLH
TRBV7-2,TRBJ2-1,13,ASSMGLAGVSEQF
TRBV20-1,TRBJ2-7,13,SASPPGGGLAKQY
TRBV5-6,TRBJ2-5,15,ASSTPRGLAEQETQY
TRBV28,TRBJ2-1,11,ASRQNRANEQF
TRBV20-1,TRBJ2-1,12,SARWGATYNEQF
TRBV28,TRBJ1-5,10,ASSLRAGPQH
TRBV5-1,TRBJ2-2,12,ATNGQGNTGELF
TRBV24-1,TRBJ1-2,12,ATSDYDRAYGYT
TRBV6-1,TRBJ2-7,11,ASRGGLGYEQY
TRBV12-3/TRBV12-4,TRBJ2-6,13,ASSLFPPGANVLT
TRBV6-1,TRBJ2-7,12,ASSEAGGPGEQY
TRBV28,TRBJ2-1,12,ASGGGTSYNEQF
TRBV5-8,TRBJ1-4,10,ASSPDRIRLF
TRBV11-2,TRBJ1-1,12,ASSPQRADTEAF
TRBV30,TRBJ2-3,12,AWSVNPGRDTQY
TRBV7-8,TRBJ2-7,12,ASSPRDRGHEQY
TRBV29-1,TRBJ2-7,11,SVEALNGSEQY
TRBV6-2/TRBV6-3,TRBJ2-1,12,ASSRSGISDEQF
TRBV5-1,TRBJ1-6,13,ASSLQGARSSPLH
TRBV2,TRBJ2-3,14,ASSPRGQGQTDTQY
TRBV7-9,TRBJ2-7,13,ASSAYSGRAYEQY
TRBV10-3,TRBJ2-7,11,ATTGTPDYEQY
TRBV14,TRBJ2-7,10,ARGTGVYEQY
TRBV3-1,TRBJ2-1,13,ASSHQGTGYNEQF
TRBV7-3,TRBJ2-1,16,ASSLSRTSGRGDNEQF